This record covers a single T cell receptor beta chain. Its antigen is unknown. The data were obtained in a study of human T cells and chemical hapten exposure. Whole-study results and caveats: Donors in the study had alopecia, meaning their immune response may differ from healthy people's.

Regarding time point: pre-sensitization, week 0. The treatment denotes: therapeutic diphenylcyclopropenone sensitization with weekly scalp DPC. Library preparation tagged each individual cDNA molecule with a unique molecular identifier. MiXCR, applied by TCRdb to the RACE reads, yields one record per CDR3 protein. The sample has under 100,000 distinct CDR3 sequences, 7.5% to 9.5% seen once. Germline assignment: CDR1 LGHDT and CDR2 YNNKEL (reference sequence). Trimming shortened V by 4 bases and J by 8 bases, and 15 bases separated the two germline ends. The length of the CDR3 is 15 residues. The chain is built from TRBV3-1 and TRBJ1-6; D is ambiguous. The source is a man aged 35 to 55 with alopecia areata. Some clones in this sample may be carry-over from other donors' samples. The sample consisted of whole blood, taken in connection with sensitization to the hapten diphenylcyclopropenone (DPC). CDR3 loop: CASSPWDEGHSPLHF. CDR3 sequence (DNA): TGTGCCAGCAGCCCCTGGGATGAGGGCCATTCACCCCTCCACTTT.